This T cell receptor beta chain stems from a study of cytomegalovirus exposure and HLA in healthy donors. In the study overall: The study's early data release held roughly 91 million unique TCRs from HLA-typed donors. Of all 400 or so donors who were genotyped, about 80% belonged to the Caucasian-associated ancestry cluster.

The CDR3 consists of 18 residues. From germline, CDR1 is MGHRA and CDR2 YSYEKL. The V gene end was trimmed by 1 base and the J gene end by 0 bases; junction bases not matched to a gene: 4. This clone was counted once. The study ran its PCR with 60 Vbeta and 13 Jbeta primers. This table comes from immunoSEQ multiplex PCR, and its TCRdb copy is limited to in-frame clones, with some not included. The sample has a few hundred thousand clones, 75% to 90% seen once. This receptor was identified in a woman between 18 and 30 years old in good health and CMV-seronegative. Sequenced material: PBMCs. This chain connects TRBV4-1 to TRBJ2-1; TRBD2 agrees at 12 bases. The CDR3 region has the DNA TGCGCCAGCAGCCAAGGGACTAGCGGGAAAATCTCCTACAATGAGCAGTTCTTC. This encodes CASSQGTSGKISYNEQFF.